Described below is a single TCR beta chain sequence and its context. Its antigen is currently not known. Base qualities are not provided; no much larger clone lies one nucleotide away. The CDR3 regions of human TCRbeta chains were analyzed by immunosequencing. The authors' analysis ran thus. Repertoire TCRs were checked for matches against a reference library of SARS-CoV-2-specific TCRs that had been generated using the MIRA antigen-specificity platform. Breadth was defined as the fraction of unique TCRs that were SARS-CoV-2-associated, and depth was defined as the fraction of total T cells that were SARS-CoV-2-associated. Using the MIRA data, every spike-specific TCR was mapped to the spike region that the TCR reacted to and assigned to either a CD4 or a CD8 class. Log10-transformed breadth and depth values were compared by one-way ANOVA with Sidak's multiple comparisons tests. TCRdb mirrors the immuneACCESS table, restricted to in-frame sequences. Some clones are absent from its copies; in checked studies, under half trace to an unresolved V gene, and the reason for the others is unknown. From that table come the V and J calls and clone size; the DNA was used to work out D and trimming. Recorded for this sample are approximately 190,000 clones; 94% of them occurred a single time. Together, the top ten hold roughly 9.2% of the sample.

These data originate in a study of T cell responses to AZD1222 COVID-19 vaccine (dated by TCRdb to the early 2020s). Regarding the study in general: Because spike-specific TCR depth and breadth did not differ between the two schedules, AZD1222 recipients who got a second dose at roughly 4 weeks were pooled with those who got a second dose at roughly 12 weeks. Trial participants were enrolled by age into 18-55, 56-69 and 70-plus year subgroups, with around 140, 26 and 57 TCR-sequenced participants respectively. A total of approximately 240 trial participants underwent TCR sequencing, of whom roughly 210 had received two doses of AZD1222 and roughly 26 had received two doses of the MenACWY control vaccine. The investigation overall reported the following: In the small 56-69-year group, the increase in depth fell short of significance, most likely because of low power. Conclusions about previously exposed vaccinees are limited because only 5 or 6 AZD1222 recipients were SARS-CoV-2 seropositive at baseline. A significant rise in spike-specific TCR breadth and depth was observed after two AZD1222 doses relative to day 0 and relative to MenACWY recipients. CD4 TCRs associated with the vaccine covered the entire spike protein, and the dominant responses were in regions 160-218 and 743-854. Participants were mostly white British, with more females than males. The authors suggested clonal diversity may have been underestimated. Because no day 14 peak-response samples were available, the repertoires could be characterized only after the peak T cell response. Reportedly, close to half of the unique spike-specific TCRs recognized epitopes lying outside the regions that are mutated in the B.1.351 and B.1.1.7 variants.

Sequences WSHSY (CDR1) and SAAADI (CDR2) are obtained from the germline V gene. There are 12 amino acids in the CDR3, from cysteine to phenylalanine inclusive. Only the CDR3 DNA is retained, 36 bases long and in frame from the first base. V is shortened by 5 bases, J by 6 bases, and the region joining them spans 5 bases. Explained via the paper, the time point label denotes: baseline before first vaccination. Vaccinee samples were obtained from the UK trials COV001 and COV002, which included a single-blind randomized controlled phase 2/3 trial of AZD1222 (ChAdOx1 nCoV-19) in healthy adults. For TCRbeta chain sequencing, PBMC samples were collected from trial participants at day 0 and at day 28 after the second dose.

This clonotype was sampled from an adult in good health. Here the sequenced sample was peripheral blood, taken on day 0 of AZD1222 vaccination. The V and J genes are TRBV10-2 and TRBJ1-6, with the D gene call left open. The CDR3 is CASSIINSPLHF. The DNA sequence is TGCGCCAGCAGTATTATTAATTCACCCCTCCACTTT.